This T cell receptor beta chain was profiled in a study of T cells in Graves' hyperthyroidism and ophthalmopathy. The CDR3 is 15 residues long. V dropped 1 base and J dropped 7; count of bases not matched to a gene: 5. CDR1 SGHTA and CDR2 FQGNSA come from the germline V gene. This clonotype was picked up many times. TCR beta CDR3 region amplification was performed from RNA transcripts. The HTBI set primed first-round TCR CDR3 RT-PCR. One entry per CDR3 protein, called by TCRdb with MiXCR from the multiplex PCR reads. The table has about 640,000 distinct CDR3 sequences, around 15% seen once; the top ten hold around 13%. Patients with ophthalmopathy all had a Clinical Activity Score of at least 3, a NOSPECS grade of at least 4 and duration under 3 months.

This receptor was taken from a woman between 50 and 59 years old with Graves' ophthalmopathy. The sample consisted of blood. The genes are TRBV7-2 and TRBJ1-4, with 8 nucleotides matching TRBD1. The CDR3 nucleotides read TGTGCCAGCAGCTTAGATGGCAGGGGGCGTGAAAAACTGTTTTTT. This gives the protein CASSLDGRGREKLFF. The entire variable domain, with the rest obtained from reference TRBV7-2 and TRBJ1-4, is as follows: GAGVSQSPSNKVTEKGKDVELRCDPISGHTALYWYRQSLGQGLEFLIYFQGNSAPDKSGLPSDRFSAERTGGSVSTLTIQRTQQEDSAVYLCASSLDGRGREKLFFGSGTQLSVL.